These T cell receptor beta chains were read from a single sample in a study of vaccination effects on CD4 cells after COVID-19. Here immunoSEQ multiplex PCR was the method, and the copy in TCRdb shows in-frame clones only, minus some. The table lists about 41,000 clones, over 60% of them singletons. These receptors' targets are unknown. The specimen was CD4+ T cells from PBMCs cultured with HCoV-NL63 spike peptides, collected before COVID-19 vaccination. The receptors originated from a human donor who received a COVID-19 vaccine. CDR3s include the opening cysteine and the closing phenylalanine or tryptophan.

J | V | CDR3
TRBJ1-4 | TRBV9 | CASSFRRDATNEKLFF
TRBJ2-5 | TRBV10-3 | CAIKTSGVETQYF
TRBJ1-2 | TRBV7-2 | CASSVRQSNYGYTF
TRBJ2-2 | TRBV4-1 | CASSQARTRPGELFF
TRBJ1-1 | TRBV9 | CASSLTSNTEAFF
TRBJ1-2 | TRBV12-3/TRBV12-4 | CASSQSNYGYTF
TRBJ2-6 | TRBV13 | CASSLGSGANVLTF
TRBJ1-1 | TRBV19 | CASSPPPGTVGGNTEAFF
TRBJ2-5 | TRBV29-1 | CSVPIRLYQETQYF
TRBJ2-1 | TRBV2 | CASSEFTVNNEQFF
TRBJ2-1 | TRBV7-9 | CASSREADRKYNEQFF
TRBJ1-2 | TRBV25-1 | CASSERGEYGYTF
TRBJ2-5 | TRBV18 | CASSERSVGETQYF
TRBJ1-2 | TRBV4-1 | CASSPIGSANYGYTF
TRBJ2-1 | TRBV12-5 | CASGPGQGPYNEQFF
TRBJ2-3 | TRBV2 | CASSRGQPNNADTQYF
TRBJ2-1 | TRBV9 | CASSATAASRNEQFF
TRBJ1-5 | TRBV6-5 | CASSYGQGDQPQHF
TRBJ2-1 | TRBV24-1 | CATSDLGLRGNEQFF
TRBJ1-3 | TRBV2 | CASSATYSGNTIYF
TRBJ2-3 | TRBV7-3 | CASSIQGTGTDTQYF
TRBJ1-1 | TRBV10-2 | CASVTNRQPNTEAFF
TRBJ1-1 | TRBV6-5 | CASRQQGGTEAFF
TRBJ1-2 | TRBV6-5 | CASRRQNYGYTF
TRBJ2-5 | TRBV6-5 | CASRGQGRVETQYF
TRBJ2-6 | TRBV19 | CASSTQGSGANVLTF
TRBJ1-1 | TRBV5-8 | CASPIPPLGQGETTEAFF
TRBJ2-5 | TRBV7-9 | CASSLVSGFQETQYF
TRBJ2-6 | TRBV9 | CASSPVGAGANVLTF
TRBJ1-1 | TRBV5-8 | CASPGGTEAFF
TRBJ2-2 | TRBV12-3/TRBV12-4 | CASSSSGELFF
TRBJ1-2 | TRBV19 | CASSMDRNYGYTF
TRBJ2-1 | TRBV24-1 | CATRSDGLGEQFF
TRBJ2-3 | TRBV6-4 | CASSAEGWRTDTQYF
TRBJ2-3 | TRBV19 | CASSKYGQGRGTDTQYF
TRBJ2-2 | TRBV21-1 | CASSKSGAMRTRELFF
TRBJ1-6 | TRBV5-1 | CASSLVGVLNSPLHF
TRBJ2-3 | TRBV24-1 | CATSDWTGGTDTQYF
TRBJ2-5 | TRBV18 | CASSPDRGQETQYF
TRBJ2-5 | TRBV7-9 | CASSLTPTQETQYF